Below are 23 T cell receptor beta chains sequenced from a single sample in a study of shared clonotypes between healthy human individuals. Some clones are missing from TCRdb's copy, which holds only in-frame ones; the method was immunoSEQ multiplex PCR. The sample lists approximately 2.5 million clones; 90% to 95% were seen once. Sequenced material: naive CD4+ T cells from PBMCs. Regarding subset: CD45RA+ positively selected. Receptor source: a young man in good health. Some clones in this sample may be carry-over from other donors' samples.

This clone was seen once. Within the sample, other DNA sequences also encode this same CDR3. V usage is TRBV7-2 and J usage is TRBJ2-1; no definite D call. Germline V gene lookup returns CDR1 SGHTA and CDR2 FQGNSA. The V end lost 1 base, the J end lost 7 bases, and 2 bases lay between the germline ends. The CDR3 length is 11 residues. The DNA of the CDR3 is TGTGCCAGCAGCTTAGTGAATGAGCAGTTCTTC. This encodes CASSLVNEQFF.

Concerning this clone: Other DNA sequences in this sample translate to the same CDR3. The chain is built from TRBV5-1 and TRBJ2-3, with D hard to call. The germline V and J ends were trimmed by 0 bases and 3 bases, with 8 bases remaining between them. There are 14 residues in the CDR3. The germline gives CDR1 SGHRS, CDR2 YFSETQ. CDR3 bases: TGCGCCAGCAGCTTGGATCTAGGGACAGATACGCAGTATTTT. It yields the protein CASSLDLGTDTQYF.

The chain links TRBV30 to TRBJ2-1; D is unresolved. Germline V gene lookup returns CDR1 GTSNPN and CDR2 SVGIG (reference sequence). CDR3 length: 14 residues. Between the trimmed V and J ends, which lost 1 base and 7 bases, there was a span of 14 bases. The CDR3 here is CAWSGQNGRNEQFF. In nucleotides, the CDR3 is TGTGCCTGGAGTGGTCAGAATGGTAGGAATGAGCAGTTCTTC.

V usage is TRBV19 and J usage is TRBJ1-2, with a possible D match to TRBD1 (6 bases). Germline CDR1 reads LNHDA; CDR2 reads SQIVND (reference sequence). Trimming shortened V by 11 bases and J by 4 bases, and 23 bases separated the two germline ends. The CDR3 contains 15 residues. The CDR3 sequence: CASQTGMRRGYGYTF. In DNA form, the CDR3 reads TGTGCCTCCCAAACAGGGATGCGGCGTGGCTATGGCTACACCTTC.

V usage is TRBV7-2 and J usage is TRBJ2-7; D may match TRBD1 or TRBD2 (5 bases each). The CDR3 is 15 residues long. The germline CDR1 and CDR2 sequences are SGHTA and FQGNSA. Trimming removed 0 bases from V and 5 bases from J, with 14 bases in between. The CDR3: CASSLARVGGNEQYF. The DNA for the CDR3 is TGTGCCAGCAGCTTAGCGCGCGTTGGGGGTAACGAGCAGTACTTC.

Worth noting for this clone: One end of the junction does not line up with germline, which may come from a read error. The V gene is TRBV7-2, the J gene TRBJ1-4, with a weak D call TRBD1 (5 bases). Per the germline V gene, CDR1 is SGHTA and CDR2 is FQGNSA. This CDR3 spans 15 amino acids. The CDR3 region has the DNA TGTGCCGGCAGCCCGCAAAAGGGGAGCGATGAAAAACTGTTTTTT. Translation: CAGSPQKGSDEKLFF.

The chain employs TRBV19 and TRBJ2-1, with 11 bases fitting TRBD2. V lost 5 bases to trimming and J lost 12 bases; unmatched junction nucleotides: 9. CDR1 is LNHDA, CDR2 SQIVND, per germline (reference sequence). CDR3 length equals 14 residues. The CDR3 loop is CASSQGLAGKGQFF. The DNA for the CDR3 is TGTGCCAGTAGTCAAGGACTAGCGGGTAAAGGGCAGTTCTTC.

The gene calls are TRBV19 and TRBJ2-1; D may correspond to TRBD1 or TRBD2 (5 bases each). Looked up from germline, CDR1 is LNHDA and CDR2 is SQIVND (reference sequence). V was trimmed by 6 bases and J by 4 bases, leaving 13 bases between them. The CDR3 spans 14 residues. The CDR3 nucleotides are TGTGCCAGTAGCCGTGGGGACCATTACAATGAGCAGTTCTTC. It translates to CASSRGDHYNEQFF.

The chain couples TRBV28 to TRBJ2-6; TRBD1 matches 9 bases. Per germline, CDR1 MDHEN and CDR2 SYDVKM. The CDR3 runs 20 residues. V lost 8 bases to trimming and J lost 0 bases; unmatched junction nucleotides: 17. The CDR3 spells CASEGDRERTGGSGANVLTF. CDR3 nucleotide sequence: TGTGCCAGCGAAGGGGACAGGGAACGAACGGGTGGCTCTGGGGCCAACGTCCTGACTTTC. Together with reference TRBV28 and TRBJ2-6, the CDR3 gives the full variable domain: DVKVTQSSRYLVKRTGEKVFLECVQDMDHENMFWYRQDPGLGLRLIYFSYDVKMKEKGDIPEGYSVSREKKERFSLILESASTNQTSMYLCASEGDRERTGGSGANVLTFGAGSRLTVL.

This chain connects TRBV7-2 to TRBJ1-5; perhaps TRBD1 as D (5 bases). Germline lookup yields CDR1 SGHTA and CDR2 FQGNSA. Trimming cost V 1 base and J 1 base, with 14 bases left between them. This CDR3 has 17 amino acids. CDR3 DNA: TGTGCCAGCAGCTTAGGGGGCGGACTTTTGAGCAATCAGCCCCAGCATTTT. Translation: CASSLGGGLLSNQPQHF.

The J gene is TRBJ2-3, the V gene TRBV12-5; D may match TRBD1 or TRBD2 (7 bases each). The ends were cut back, 0 bases at V and 2 bases at J, with 12 bases in the middle. The germline V gene has CDR1 LGHNT and CDR2 FRNRAP. The length of the CDR3 is 16 residues. The CDR3 nucleotides read TGTGCTAGTGGTTTGGTATCAGGGGGGGACACAGATACGCAGTATTTT. Translating gives CASGLVSGGDTDTQYF. Using reference TRBV12-5 and TRBJ2-3 for the parts outside the CDR3, the full variable domain is DARVTQTPRHKVTEMGQEVTMRCQPILGHNTVFWYRQTMMQGLELLAYFRNRAPLDDSGMPKDRFSAEMPDATLATLKIQPSEPRDSAVYFCASGLVSGGDTDTQYFGPGTRLTVL.

V is TRBV4-2 and J is TRBJ1-3, with no clear D. Trimming cost V 4 bases and J 1 base, with 8 bases left between them. The germline gives CDR1 LGHNA, CDR2 YNFKEQ. The CDR3 contains 14 residues. CDR3: CASSRERSGNTIYF. Here the CDR3 DNA reads TGTGCCAGCAGCCGGGAAAGATCTGGAAACACCATATATTTT.

The chain recombines TRBV7-9 with TRBJ2-7; the match to TRBD2 covers 7 bases. Germline V gene data show CDR1 as SEHNR and CDR2 as FQNEAQ (reference sequence). The CDR3 covers 13 residues. After removal of 4 bases from V and 3 bases from J, the junction contained 3 bases not matched to a gene. The CDR3 nucleotides are TGTGCCAGCAGCTCGCGGGAGTACTACGAGCAGTACTTC. It codes for CASSSREYYEQYF. The variable domain in full, completed from reference TRBV7-9 and TRBJ2-7, reads DTGVSQNPRHKITKRGQNVTFRCDPISEHNRLYWYRQTLGQGPEFLTYFQNEAQLEKSRLLSDRFSAERPKGSFSTLEIQRTEQGDSAMYLCASSSREYYEQYFGPGTRLTVT.

The gene calls are TRBV5-1 and TRBJ1-5, with TRBD1 identical over 7 bases. The V segment lost 3 bases and the J segment 4 bases; nucleotides outside the gene matches: 1. From germline, CDR1 is SGHRS and CDR2 YFSETQ. This CDR3 comprises 13 residues. CDR3 in amino acids: CASSWDSNQPQHF. CDR3 bases: TGCGCCAGCAGCTGGGACAGTAATCAGCCCCAGCATTTT.

This clone occurred once. The V gene is TRBV6-1, the J gene TRBJ1-3, with D uncertain. Trimming removed 7 bases at V and 2 bases at J, with 15 bases between. CDR3 size: 15 residues. CDR1 MNHNS and CDR2 SASEGT come from the germline V gene. The DNA of the CDR3 is TGTGCCAGCATATTCCCCGCTCAAGCTGGAAACACCATATATTTT. Protein: CASIFPAQAGNTIYF.

This CDR3 is CSAWGGNGYTF. The CDR3 DNA reads as TGCAGTGCTTGGGGGGGTAATGGCTACACCTTC. The genes are TRBV20-1 and TRBJ1-2, with TRBD1 as a possible D gene (5 bases). In germline, CDR1 is DFQATT, CDR2 SNEGSKA (reference sequence). Trimming left V 5 bases short and J 6 bases short, with 10 bases between. The CDR3 loop spans 11 amino acids.

This rearrangement joins TRBV7-2 to TRBJ2-1; 8 bases fit TRBD2. CDR3 length: 15 amino acids. Unmatched junction bases numbered 7, after V lost 6 bases and J lost 3 bases. CDR1 and CDR2 from the germline V gene are SGHTA and FQGNSA. The CDR3 DNA sequence: TGTGCCAGCAGGCAAGCGGGAGTCTTCTACAATGAGCAGTTCTTC. Amino acid sequence: CASRQAGVFYNEQFF.

Points on this clone: Other nucleotide sequences from this sample produce the same CDR3. V and J are TRBV7-2 and TRBJ2-1; D call uncertain. Germline V gene data show CDR1 as SGHTA and CDR2 as FQGNSA. This CDR3 has 15 residues. V lost 0 bases to trimming and J lost 0 bases, with 6 bases between them. CDR3 loop: CASSLAGSSYNEQFF. The CDR3 region has the DNA TGTGCCAGCAGCTTAGCGGGCAGCTCCTACAATGAGCAGTTCTTC. Complete variable domain (other parts from reference TRBV7-2 and TRBJ2-1): GAGVSQSPSNKVTEKGKDVELRCDPISGHTALYWYRQSLGQGLEFLIYFQGNSAPDKSGLPSDRFSAERTGGSVSTLTIQRTQQEDSAVYLCASSLAGSSYNEQFFGPGTRLTVL.

The chain joins TRBV11-2 to TRBJ2-7; TRBD1 aligns across 11 bases. CDR3 size: 18 residues. V shed 6 bases and J 0 bases; nucleotides not matched to a gene: 13. Germline V CDR1 and CDR2: SGHAT, FQNNGV. Here the CDR3 DNA reads TGTGCCAGCAGTAGGATTATCCGGGACAGGGGGACCTCCTACGAGCAGTACTTC. Its translation: CASSRIIRDRGTSYEQYF.

The chain links TRBV11-3 to TRBJ2-3; 9 bases are a match to TRBD2. V gave up 2 bases and J gave up 2 bases; unmatched junction bases: 14. The germline V gene encodes CDR1 SGHNT and CDR2 YENEEA. There are 19 residues in the CDR3. For the CDR3, the DNA is TGTGCCAGCAGCTTACCAACTCAAGGGGCTAGCGGGATCACAGATACGCAGTATTTT. Protein product: CASSLPTQGASGITDTQYF.

The chain combines TRBV30 with TRBJ2-2; perhaps D is TRBD1 or TRBD2 (6 bases each). V lost 1 base, J lost 0 bases, and 9 bases lay in between. The germline CDR1 and CDR2 sequences are GTSNPN and SVGIG (reference sequence). The CDR3 runs to 15 residues. CDR3 protein: CAWSEGGTNTGELFF. As DNA, the CDR3 is TGTGCCTGGAGTGAAGGGGGGACGAACACCGGGGAGCTGTTTTTT.

This chain uses TRBV27 with TRBJ1-2; D is ambiguous. Germline loops: CDR1 MNHEY, CDR2 SMNVEV (reference sequence). V was shortened by 8 bases and J by 7 bases, with 29 bases between the two germline ends. The CDR3 length is 17 residues. The CDR3 sequence is CASAQRPVALRRSGYTF. Here the CDR3 DNA reads TGTGCCAGCGCCCAACGGCCAGTTGCCCTCCGAAGGAGTGGCTACACCTTC.

The genes are TRBV4-2 and TRBJ2-7; 9 nucleotides match TRBD2. V was clipped by 5 bases and J by 1 base; unmatched bases: 9. Germline CDR1 reads LGHNA; CDR2 reads YNFKEQ. This CDR3 has 16 amino acids. DNA of the CDR3: TGTGCCAGCAGCGCCGCCAGGACTAGCGTGTCCTACGAGCAGTACTTC. It is translated as CASSAARTSVSYEQYF.